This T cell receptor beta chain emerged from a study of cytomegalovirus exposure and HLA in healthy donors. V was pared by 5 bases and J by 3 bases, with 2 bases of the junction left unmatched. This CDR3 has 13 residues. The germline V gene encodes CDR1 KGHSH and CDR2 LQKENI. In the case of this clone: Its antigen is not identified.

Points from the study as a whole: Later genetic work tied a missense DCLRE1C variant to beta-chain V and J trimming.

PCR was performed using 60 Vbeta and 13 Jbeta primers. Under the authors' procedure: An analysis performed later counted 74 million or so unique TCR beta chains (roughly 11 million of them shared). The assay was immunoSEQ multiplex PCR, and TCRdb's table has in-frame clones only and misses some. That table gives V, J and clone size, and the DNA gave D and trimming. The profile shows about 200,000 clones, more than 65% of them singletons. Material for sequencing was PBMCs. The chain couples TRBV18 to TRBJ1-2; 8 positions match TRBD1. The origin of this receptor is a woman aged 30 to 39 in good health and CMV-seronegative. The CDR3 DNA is TGTGCCAGCTCAGGACAGGGTGACTATGGCTACACCTTC. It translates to CASSGQGDYGYTF.